A single sample is the source of the 7 T cell receptor beta chains below, sequenced in a study of Ad26.COV2.S vaccination and SARS-CoV-2 variants. Sequencing was performed with immunoSEQ multiplex PCR; in TCRdb, only in-frame clones are kept and a portion is missing. The sample includes hundreds of thousands of clones, approximately 84% of them seen just once. Stated treatment: some 20 received Ad26.COV2.S at low or high dose, single or two shots; about 5 received placebo; per-sample allocation not given. Sampling took place 63 days after the first vaccine or placebo injection. The sample consisted of peripheral blood, taken in a trial of Ad26.COV2.S vaccine versus placebo. The source is a person between 18 and 65 years old who received the Ad26.COV2.S COVID-19 vaccine or a placebo.

The table lists this clone with a few counts. The chain joins TRBV2 to TRBJ1-4; possibly TRBD1 for D (6 bases). The V gene's germline CDR1 is SNHLY and CDR2 FYNNEI. Deletions cut 5 bases from V and 7 bases from J, with 17 bases between. The CDR3 is made up of 15 amino acids. The CDR3 loop reads CASSRRGHEGEKLFF. The CDR3 DNA is TGTGCCAGCAGTCGACGGGGGCACGAGGGTGAAAAACTGTTTTTT.

The chain carries TRBV9 and TRBJ1-1; weak D call: TRBD1 (5 bases). The CDR3 loop spans 16 amino acids. Germline lookup yields CDR1 SGDLS and CDR2 YYNGEE. V was pared by 3 bases and J by 4 bases, with 19 bases between. The chain's CDR3 is CASSAVEVWRGTEAFF. The DNA of the CDR3 is TGTGCCAGCAGCGCAGTCGAGGTGTGGAGGGGCACTGAAGCTTTCTTT.

The chain joins TRBV7-9 to TRBJ2-1, with 9 nucleotides matching TRBD1. Germline assignment: CDR1 SEHNR and CDR2 FQNEAQ (reference sequence). The trim removed 5 bases at V and 7 bases at J, leaving 12 bases unmatched. This CDR3 is 16 amino acids long. CDR3 DNA sequence: TGTGCCAGCAGCCAGAACAGGGGGCTATCCTCGAATGAGCAGTTCTTC. Protein sequence: CASSQNRGLSSNEQFF.

The chain has TRBV30 and TRBJ1-2; TRBD1 agrees at 8 bases. Looked up from germline, CDR1 is GTSNPN and CDR2 is SVGIG (reference sequence). After removal of 3 bases from V and 4 bases from J, the junction contained 4 bases not matched to a gene. This CDR3 comprises 13 residues. The CDR3 DNA is TGTGCCTGGAGCCCTGACAGGGGCTATGGCTACACCTTC. As protein: CAWSPDRGYGYTF.

This clone was recorded a few times. This chain uses TRBV11-2 with TRBJ1-2; TRBD1 aligns across 9 bases. Trimming at V came to 10 bases and at J to 4 bases, leaving 7 bases not matched to a gene. Looked up from germline, CDR1 is SGHAT and CDR2 is FQNNGV. This CDR3 comprises 13 residues. Written as DNA, the CDR3 is TGTGCCACCAGTAGGGACAGGGCCTATGGCTACACCTTC. Its translation: CATSRDRAYGYTF.

The count of this clone is one. The CDR3 protein is CASSQSITVSYGYTF. CDR3 DNA: TGTGCCAGCAGCCAATCCATAACAGTGTCCTATGGCTACACCTTC. The chain uses TRBV3-1 (or the pseudogene TRBV3-2) and TRBJ1-2; D is unclear. Germline CDR1 reads LGHDT; CDR2 reads YNNKEL (reference sequence). This CDR3 has 15 amino acids. V was cut by 2 bases and J by 4 bases, with 14 bases left in between.

V usage is TRBV30 and J usage is TRBJ1-1; 12 bases are shared with TRBD1. The CDR3 loop spans 13 amino acids. CDR1 is GTSNPN and CDR2 is SVGIG in the germline V gene (reference sequence). V lost 8 bases, J lost 6 bases, and 7 bases stayed unmatched. The CDR3 bases are TGTGCCGGGACAGGGGGCGCCGGTCCTGAAGCTTTCTTT. It encodes CAGTGGAGPEAFF.